This T cell receptor (beta chain) was profiled in a study of blood T cell repertoires in COVID-19. Looking at the study overall: Sites in the United States, Italy and Spain provided acute and convalescent COVID-19 samples. In each case, the material was cDNA or gDNA derived from T cells, B-cell-depleted T cells, or PBMCs.

Under the authors' procedure: Amplification of reference gene primers provided the estimated nucleated cell counts. Data came from immunoSEQ multiplex PCR; TCRdb stores just in-frame clones and leaves some out. The V and J calls and clone size come from that table; D and trimming were worked out from the DNA. The sample yields about 69,000 clones, 90% seen once. The germline CDR1 and CDR2 sequences are LNHDA and SQIVND (reference sequence). V dropped 9 bases and J dropped 4 bases, with 15 bases sitting between them. The CDR3 runs 13 residues. The chain combines TRBV19 with TRBJ1-2; possible D gene TRBD1, 5 bases. The TCR sequence derives from a man between 50 and 59 years old with acute or convalescent COVID-19. The sample comprised peripheral blood. The CDR3 DNA reads TGTGCCAGAGCTCCCGGGGGGGTCTATGGCTACACCTTC. Protein sequence: CARAPGGVYGYTF.